This entry features one T cell receptor beta chain sequence. The sample is drawn from a study of tumor T cells in aggressive B-cell lymphoma. The protocol was immunoSEQ multiplex PCR, while the TCRdb copy is restricted to in-frame clones and leaves out a portion. The profile shows 2,500 to 3,500 clones, 55% to 75% of them singletons. Sequenced input: tumor tissue. The sequence was obtained from an adult with diffuse large B cell lymphoma.

CDR3 amino acids: CAIAGTGANTEAFF. CDR3 nucleotide sequence: TGTGCCATCGCGGGGACAGGGGCGAACACTGAAGCTTTCTTT. V and J are TRBV10-3 and TRBJ1-1; the match to TRBD1 covers 10 bases. Germline CDR1 ENHRY, CDR2 SYGVKD. The V and J ends lost 8 bases and 1 base, in that order; junction bases with no gene match: 4. The CDR3 consists of 14 residues.